This TCR beta chain stems from a study of OX40 agonist ivuxolimab in advanced cancers. Overall study context: Ivuxolimab, which is an agonistic anti-OX40 (CD134) antibody, was administered to the patients.

Of note for this clone: Its antigen remains unknown.

Study outcomes and limitations: On average, a greater number of expanded clones characterised CD8+ T cells relative to CD4+.

Patients who had autoimmune disease history or got systemic immunosuppression were left out. Blood draws occurred at baseline, cycle 4 day 1, and cycle 7 day 1. Profiling relied on immunoSEQ multiplex PCR, and the TCRdb table lists in-frame clones only, not all of them. The sample has 81,000 or so clones, under 95% seen once. The junction had 3 bases not matched to a gene; V was cut back by 4 bases and J by 3 bases. Germline assignment: CDR1 SQVTM and CDR2 ANQGSEA. This CDR3 has 14 residues. The receptor's source is an adult with an advanced solid tumor such as melanoma, head and neck, liver or kidney cancer. The sample was CD4+ or CD8+ T cells sorted from blood, taken in a trial of the OX40 agonist ivuxolimab. The J gene is TRBJ2-1, the V gene TRBV29-1; 10 nucleotides agree with TRBD2. The chain's CDR3 is CSVGPSGSYNEQFF. CDR3 nucleotides: TGCAGCGTTGGGCCTAGCGGGAGCTACAATGAGCAGTTCTTC.